The 10 T cell receptor beta chains below were found in one sample sequenced in a study of blood T cell repertoires in COVID-19. The method was immunoSEQ multiplex PCR; TCRdb's version includes in-frame clones alone and lacks a portion of them. Seen here are around 330,000 clones, about 88% observed once, and the top ten hold 2.6%. The material sequenced was PBMCs or T cells enriched from blood (not recorded which). Source of these receptors: a man aged 55-75 years who had recovered from COVID-19.

The chain couples TRBV4-3 to TRBJ1-6; perhaps TRBD1 as D (5 bases). Germline V gene data show CDR1 as LGHNA and CDR2 as YSLEER. The CDR3 runs 16 residues. The V and J ends lost 0 bases and 6 bases respectively, with 12 bases between them. CDR3: CASSQDTGGLNSPLHF. The CDR3 DNA reads as TGCGCCAGCAGCCAAGATACGGGGGGACTTAATTCACCCCTCCACTTT.

This sequence joins TRBV11-2 and TRBJ2-3; no definite D call. This CDR3 is 14 amino acids long. From germline, CDR1 is SGHAT and CDR2 FQNNGV. The V end was cut by 8 bases, the J end by 2 bases, with 14 bases between. Here the CDR3 reads CASRGQSNTDTQYF. The CDR3 bases are TGTGCCAGCCGTGGGCAGAGTAACACAGATACGCAGTATTTT.

The J gene is TRBJ1-1, the V gene TRBV18; 7 bases are shared with TRBD1. This CDR3 is 15 amino acids long. V lost 3 bases and J lost 0; bases outside the gene matches: 4. CDR1 and CDR2 from the germline V gene are KGHSH and LQKENI. The CDR3 DNA reads TGTGCCAGCTCACCGGGACAGAACCTGAACACTGAAGCTTTCTTT. Amino acids: CASSPGQNLNTEAFF. The full variable domain, completed using reference TRBV18 and TRBJ1-1, is NAGVMQNPRHLVRRRGQEARLRCSPMKGHSHVYWYRQLPEEGLKFMVYLQKENIIDESGMPKERFSAEFPKEGPSILRIQQVVRGDSAAYFCASSPGQNLNTEAFFGQGTRLTVV.

The chain links TRBV30 to TRBJ1-4; 9 bases map to TRBD1. V shed 3 bases, J shed 14 bases, and the junction held 10 bases outside the gene matches. Looked up from germline, CDR1 is GTSNPN and CDR2 is SVGIG (reference sequence). The CDR3 is 13 residues long. CDR3 sequence: CAWRPTGQGTLFF. DNA for the CDR3: TGTGCCTGGAGGCCCACGGGACAGGGCACCCTGTTTTTT.

CDR3: CASSTAGSGQPQHF. The CDR3 bases are TGTGCCAGTAGTACTGCGGGGAGCGGGCAGCCCCAGCATTTT. The V gene is TRBV19, the J gene TRBJ1-5; D gene uncertain. Trimming removed 4 bases from V and 7 bases from J, with 14 bases in between. This CDR3 comprises 14 residues. The germline V gene encodes CDR1 LNHDA and CDR2 SQIVND (reference sequence).

This sequence joins TRBV23-1 and TRBJ2-7; 8 nucleotides align to TRBD1. TRBV23-1 is an open reading frame, and its role is uncertain. Germline trimming cut 8 bases from V and 4 bases from J; bases unmatched to any gene: 10. The length of the CDR3 is 14 residues. The CDR3: CASPGQGSFYEQYF. CDR3 DNA: TGCGCCAGCCCCGGACAGGGAAGTTTTTACGAGCAGTACTTC.

The chain is built from TRBV3-1 (or the pseudogene TRBV3-2) and TRBJ2-2; no firm D call. Trimming left V 0 bases short and J 4 bases short, with 12 bases between. The CDR3 totals 16 residues. Germline CDR1 is LGHDT and CDR2 is YNNKEL (reference sequence). The CDR3 reads CASSQDRTTGTGELFF. The CDR3, as DNA: TGTGCCAGCAGCCAAGATAGAACCACGGGCACCGGGGAGCTGTTTTTT.

This clone has only one observation. CDR3 sequence reads: CASSQLLAGGLWGSYNEQFF. The DNA for the CDR3 is TGTGCCAGCAGCCAACTACTAGCGGGAGGGCTATGGGGCTCCTACAATGAGCAGTTCTTC. The rearrangement links TRBV14 to TRBJ2-1, with 13 bases lining up with TRBD2. The CDR3 has 20 amino acids. CDR1 and CDR2 (germline): SGHDN, FVKESK. After removal of 2 bases from V and 0 bases from J, the junction contained 10 bases not matched to a gene.

The V and J genes are TRBV11-3 and TRBJ2-7, with D unclear. Germline CDR1 is SGHNT and CDR2 is YENEEA. Trimming shortened V by 5 bases and J by 3 bases, and 11 bases separated the two germline ends. The CDR3 totals 13 residues. CDR3 DNA: TGTGCCAGCAGCACCTCAGGCGACTACGAGCAGTACTTC. This sequence encodes CASSTSGDYEQYF.

The chain joins TRBV7-8 to TRBJ1-2, with D unclear. The V gene lost 1 base and the J gene lost 8 bases, with 14 bases spanning the gap. Germline CDR1 SGHVS, CDR2 FQNEAQ. This CDR3 has 14 amino acids. CDR3 residues: CASSLGVPSGGYTF. The CDR3 DNA is TGTGCCAGCAGCTTAGGCGTCCCTTCGGGGGGCTACACCTTC.